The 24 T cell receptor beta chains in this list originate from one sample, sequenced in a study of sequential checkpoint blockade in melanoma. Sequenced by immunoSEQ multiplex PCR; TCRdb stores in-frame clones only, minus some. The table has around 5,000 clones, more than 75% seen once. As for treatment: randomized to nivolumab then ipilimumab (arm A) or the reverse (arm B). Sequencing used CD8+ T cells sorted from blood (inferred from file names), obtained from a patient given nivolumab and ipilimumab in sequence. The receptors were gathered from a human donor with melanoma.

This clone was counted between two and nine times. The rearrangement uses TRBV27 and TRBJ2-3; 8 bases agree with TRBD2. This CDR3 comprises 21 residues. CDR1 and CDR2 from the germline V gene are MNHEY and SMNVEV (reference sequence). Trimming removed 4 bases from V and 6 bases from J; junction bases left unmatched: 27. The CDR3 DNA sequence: TGTGCCAGCAGTTCTCGAATCGGGTTGTTGGAACGGGGGGGCCTTGGGGATACGCAGTATTTT. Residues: CASSSRIGLLERGGLGDTQYF.

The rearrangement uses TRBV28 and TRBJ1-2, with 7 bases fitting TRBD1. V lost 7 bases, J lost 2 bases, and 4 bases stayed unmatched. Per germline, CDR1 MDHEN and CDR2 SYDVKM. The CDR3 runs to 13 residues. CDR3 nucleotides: TGTGCCAGCAAGGAAGGGGGCAACTATGGCTACACCTTC. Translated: CASKEGGNYGYTF.

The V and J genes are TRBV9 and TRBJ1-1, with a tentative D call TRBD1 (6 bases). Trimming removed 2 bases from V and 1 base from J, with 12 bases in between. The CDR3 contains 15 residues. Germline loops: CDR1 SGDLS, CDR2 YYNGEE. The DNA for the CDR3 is TGTGCCAGCAGCGTTCAAAAGGGGGAGAACACTGAAGCTTTCTTT. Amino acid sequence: CASSVQKGENTEAFF. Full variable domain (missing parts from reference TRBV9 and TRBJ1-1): DSGVTQTPKHLITATGQRVTLRCSPRSGDLSVYWYQQSLDQGLQFLIQYYNGEERAKGNILERFSAQQFPDLHSELNLSSLELGDSALYFCASSVQKGENTEAFFGQGTRLTVV.

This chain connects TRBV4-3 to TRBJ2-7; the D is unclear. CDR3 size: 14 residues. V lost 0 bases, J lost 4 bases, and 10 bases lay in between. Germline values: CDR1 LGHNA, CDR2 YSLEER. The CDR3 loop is CASSQDYSRYEQYF. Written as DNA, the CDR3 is TGCGCCAGCAGCCAAGACTACTCTAGATACGAGCAGTACTTC.

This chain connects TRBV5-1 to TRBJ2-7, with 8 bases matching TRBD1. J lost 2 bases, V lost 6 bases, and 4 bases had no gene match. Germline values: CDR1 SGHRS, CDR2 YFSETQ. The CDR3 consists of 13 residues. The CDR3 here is CASTETGAYEQYF. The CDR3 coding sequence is TGCGCCAGCACCGAGACAGGGGCCTACGAGCAGTACTTC.

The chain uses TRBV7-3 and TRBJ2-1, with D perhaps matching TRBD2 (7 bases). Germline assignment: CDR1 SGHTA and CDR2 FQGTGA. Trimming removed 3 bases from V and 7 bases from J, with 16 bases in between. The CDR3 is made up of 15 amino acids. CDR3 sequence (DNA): TGTGCCAGCAGCTTCGCGGGGGCCCCAGGTAATGAGCAGTTCTTC. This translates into CASSFAGAPGNEQFF.

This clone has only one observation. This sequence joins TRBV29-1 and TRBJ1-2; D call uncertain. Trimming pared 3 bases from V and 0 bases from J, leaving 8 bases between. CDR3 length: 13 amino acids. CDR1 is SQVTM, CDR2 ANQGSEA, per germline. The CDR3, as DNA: TGCAGCGTTGACGAGGGATCTAACTATGGCTACACCTTC. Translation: CSVDEGSNYGYTF.

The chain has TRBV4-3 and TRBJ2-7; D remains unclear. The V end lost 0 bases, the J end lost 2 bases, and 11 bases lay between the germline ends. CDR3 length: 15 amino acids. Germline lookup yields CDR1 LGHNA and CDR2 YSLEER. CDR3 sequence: CASSQETSHAYEQYF. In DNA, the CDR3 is TGCGCCAGCAGCCAAGAGACAAGCCATGCCTACGAGCAGTACTTC.

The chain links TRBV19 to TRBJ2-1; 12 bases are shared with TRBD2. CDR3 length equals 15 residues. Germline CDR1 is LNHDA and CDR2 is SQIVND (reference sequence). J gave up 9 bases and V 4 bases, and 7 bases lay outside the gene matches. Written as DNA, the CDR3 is TGTGCCAGTAGTAGGACTAGCGGGGATTTTAGTGAGCAGTTCTTC. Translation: CASSRTSGDFSEQFF.

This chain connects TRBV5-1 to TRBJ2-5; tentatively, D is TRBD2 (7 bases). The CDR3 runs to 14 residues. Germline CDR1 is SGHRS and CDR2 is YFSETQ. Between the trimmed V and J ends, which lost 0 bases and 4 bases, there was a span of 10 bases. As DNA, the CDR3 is TGCGCCAGCAGCTTGGACAGGGAGGGAGAGACCCAGTACTTC. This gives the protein CASSLDREGETQYF.

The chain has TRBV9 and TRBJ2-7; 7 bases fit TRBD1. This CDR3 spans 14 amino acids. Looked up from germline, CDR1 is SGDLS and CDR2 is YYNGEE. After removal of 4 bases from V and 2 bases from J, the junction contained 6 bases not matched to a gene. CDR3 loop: CASSPQGQTYEQYF. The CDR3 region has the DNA TGTGCCAGCAGCCCTCAGGGACAGACCTACGAGCAGTACTTC.

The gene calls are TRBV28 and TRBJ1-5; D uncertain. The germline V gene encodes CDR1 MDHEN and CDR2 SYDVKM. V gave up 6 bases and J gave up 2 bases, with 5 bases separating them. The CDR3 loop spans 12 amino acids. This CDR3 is CASRRGNQPQHF. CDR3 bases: TGTGCCAGCAGACGGGGCAATCAGCCCCAGCATTTT. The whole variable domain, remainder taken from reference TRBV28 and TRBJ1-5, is DVKVTQSSRYLVKRTGEKVFLECVQDMDHENMFWYRQDPGLGLRLIYFSYDVKMKEKGDIPEGYSVSREKKERFSLILESASTNQTSMYLCASRRGNQPQHFGDGTRLSIL.

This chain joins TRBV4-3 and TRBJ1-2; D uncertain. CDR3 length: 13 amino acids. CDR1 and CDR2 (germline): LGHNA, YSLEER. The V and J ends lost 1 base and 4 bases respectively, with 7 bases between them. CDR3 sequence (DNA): TGCGCCAGCAGCCAAGCAGGTCGCTATGGCTACACCTTC. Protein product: CASSQAGRYGYTF.

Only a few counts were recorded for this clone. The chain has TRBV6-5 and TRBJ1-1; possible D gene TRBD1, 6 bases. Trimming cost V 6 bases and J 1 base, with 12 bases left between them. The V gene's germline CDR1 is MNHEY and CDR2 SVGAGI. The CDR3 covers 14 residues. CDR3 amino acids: CASRSDRWNTEAFF. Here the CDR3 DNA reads TGTGCCAGCAGATCCGACAGGTGGAACACTGAAGCTTTCTTT.

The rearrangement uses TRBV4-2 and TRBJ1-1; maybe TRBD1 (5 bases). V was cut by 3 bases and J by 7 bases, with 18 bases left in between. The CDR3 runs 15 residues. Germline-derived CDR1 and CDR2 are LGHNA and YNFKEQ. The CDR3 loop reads CASSHESAGHYEAFF. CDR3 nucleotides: TGTGCCAGCAGCCACGAATCGGCAGGGCACTATGAAGCTTTCTTT.

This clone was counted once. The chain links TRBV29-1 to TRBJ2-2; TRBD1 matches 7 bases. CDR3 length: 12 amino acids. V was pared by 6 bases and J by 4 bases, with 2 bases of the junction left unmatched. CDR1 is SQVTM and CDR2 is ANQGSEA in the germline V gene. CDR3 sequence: CSVDRATGELFF. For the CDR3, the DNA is TGCAGCGTCGACAGGGCCACCGGGGAGCTGTTTTTT.

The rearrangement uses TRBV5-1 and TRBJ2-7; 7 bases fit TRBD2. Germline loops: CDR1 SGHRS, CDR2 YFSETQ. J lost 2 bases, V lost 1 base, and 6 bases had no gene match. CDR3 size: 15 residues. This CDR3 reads CASSLSGTTTYEQYF. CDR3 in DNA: TGCGCCAGCAGCTTGTCCGGGACTACTACCTACGAGCAGTACTTC.

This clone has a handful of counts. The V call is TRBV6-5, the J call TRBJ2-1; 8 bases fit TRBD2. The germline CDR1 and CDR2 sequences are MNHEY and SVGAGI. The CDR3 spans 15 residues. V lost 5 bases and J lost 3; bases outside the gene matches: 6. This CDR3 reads CASSRSGGVYNEQFF. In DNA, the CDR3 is TGTGCCAGCAGTAGGTCGGGGGGGGTCTACAATGAGCAGTTCTTC.

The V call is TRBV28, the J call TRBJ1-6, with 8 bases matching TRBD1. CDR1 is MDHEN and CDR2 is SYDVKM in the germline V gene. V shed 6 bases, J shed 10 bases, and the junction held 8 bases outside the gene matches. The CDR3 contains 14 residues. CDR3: CASRTGQVVSPLHF. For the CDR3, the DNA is TGTGCCAGCAGGACGGGACAGGTTGTCTCACCCCTCCACTTT.

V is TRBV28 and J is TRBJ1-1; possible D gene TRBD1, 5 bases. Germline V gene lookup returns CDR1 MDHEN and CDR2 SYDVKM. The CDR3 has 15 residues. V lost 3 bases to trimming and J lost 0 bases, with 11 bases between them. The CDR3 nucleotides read TGTGCCAGCAGTTTTTGGGGGGGGATGAACACTGAAGCTTTCTTT. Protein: CASSFWGGMNTEAFF.

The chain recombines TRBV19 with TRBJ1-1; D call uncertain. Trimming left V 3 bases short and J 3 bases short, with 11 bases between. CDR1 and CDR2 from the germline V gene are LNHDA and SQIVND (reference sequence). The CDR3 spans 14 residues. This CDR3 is CASSMRVEDTEAFF. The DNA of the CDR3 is TGTGCCAGTAGTATGAGAGTAGAGGACACTGAAGCTTTCTTT.

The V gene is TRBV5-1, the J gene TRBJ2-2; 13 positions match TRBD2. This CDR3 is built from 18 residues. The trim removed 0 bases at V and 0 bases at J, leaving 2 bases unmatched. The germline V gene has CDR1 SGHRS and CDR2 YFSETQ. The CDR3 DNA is TGCGCCAGCAGCTTGGAACTAGCGGGGGGGCCGAACACCGGGGAGCTGTTTTTT. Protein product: CASSLELAGGPNTGELFF. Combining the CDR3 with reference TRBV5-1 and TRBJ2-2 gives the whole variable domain KAGVTQTPRYLIKTRGQQVTLSCSPISGHRSVSWYQQTPGQGLQFLFEYFSETQRNKGNFPGRFSGRQFSNSRSEMNVSTLELGDSALYLCASSLELAGGPNTGELFFGEGSRLTVL.

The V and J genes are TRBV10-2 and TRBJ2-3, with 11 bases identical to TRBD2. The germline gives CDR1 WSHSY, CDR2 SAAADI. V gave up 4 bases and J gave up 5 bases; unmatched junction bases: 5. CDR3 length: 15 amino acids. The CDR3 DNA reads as TGCGCCAGCAGTGCCACTAGCGGGGGTGGAGATACGCAGTATTTT. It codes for CASSATSGGGDTQYF.

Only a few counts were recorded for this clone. CDR3: CASSLPSQADRDTQYGYTF. CDR3 nucleotides: TGTGCCAGCAGCTTACCTTCCCAGGCGGACAGGGACACCCAATATGGCTACACCTTC. V and J are TRBV13 and TRBJ1-2; 8 bases map to TRBD1. The CDR3 is made up of 19 amino acids. CDR1 PRHDT and CDR2 FYEKMQ come from the germline V gene (reference sequence). V lost 2 bases and J lost 5; bases outside the gene matches: 19.